This T cell receptor (beta chain) originates from a study of shared clonotypes between healthy human individuals. Broader study findings: Only blood samples were collected, and tissue repertoires likely differ.

Over several immunoSEQ plates, each subset's genomic DNA was distributed in even portions. The sequencing of unsorted PBMC DNA took place on ten immunoSEQ deep assay plates. Clones were sequenced by immunoSEQ multiplex PCR, and TCRdb holds only the in-frame ones, with some missing. The sample records 400,000 to 550,000 clones, around 80% being singletons. Genomic DNA, for the unsorted samples, came from some 100 million PBMCs. Germline CDR1 reads SQVTM; CDR2 reads ANQGSEA. The CDR3 length is 14 residues. Note on this clone: The antigen remains unidentified. Relative to the germline gene, one junction end is altered; a read error may explain this.

The specimen was PBMCs. V and J are TRBV29-1 and TRBJ2-1, with a tentative D call TRBD1 (6 bases). This TCR was recovered from a woman aged 40 to 50 in good health. Some clones in this sample may be carry-over from other donors' samples. The DNA of the CDR3 is TGCAGCGTTCAAGACAGGCCGTCATACAATGAGCAGTTCTTC. Translating gives CSVQDRPSYNEQFF.